A single sample is the source of the 13 T cell receptor beta chains below, sequenced in a study of cytomegalovirus exposure and HLA in healthy donors. Some clones are missing from TCRdb's copy, which holds only in-frame ones; the method was immunoSEQ multiplex PCR. The sample includes some 120,000 clones, about 90% of them seen just once. The source material was PBMCs. Receptor source: a man under 40 in good health and CMV-seronegative.

The rearrangement links TRBV11-2 to TRBJ2-7; possibly TRBD1 for D (6 bases). The CDR3 is 14 residues long. Germline CDR1 reads SGHAT; CDR2 reads FQNNGV. Trimming removed 3 bases at V and 5 bases at J, with 14 bases between. The DNA for the CDR3 is TGTGCCAGCAGCTTTGAAAACAGGGCCAACGAGCAGTACTTC. It translates to CASSFENRANEQYF. Full variable domain (remainder filled in from reference TRBV11-2 and TRBJ2-7): EAGVAQSPRYKIIEKRQSVAFWCNPISGHATLYWYQQILGQGPKLLIQFQNNGVVDDSQLPKDRFSAERLKGVDSTLKIQPAKLEDSAVYLCASSFENRANEQYFGPGTRLTVT.

The table lists this clone with a few counts. The gene calls are TRBV19 and TRBJ2-7, with TRBD2 as a possible D gene (5 bases). The CDR3 is 15 residues long. CDR1 LNHDA and CDR2 SQIVND come from the germline V gene (reference sequence). With 2 bases removed from V and 0 bases from J, the gap between germline ends came to 11 bases. The CDR3 is CASSISSSSSYEQYF. The CDR3, as DNA: TGTGCCAGTAGTATATCGTCTAGCAGCTCCTACGAGCAGTACTTC.

The chain links TRBV7-8 to TRBJ1-1; no clear D. The CDR3 extends over 15 amino acids. CDR1 and CDR2 from the germline V gene are SGHVS and FQNEAQ. V was pared by 1 base and J by 1 base, with 10 bases between. This chain's CDR3 is CASSLVSAENTEAFF. DNA of the CDR3: TGTGCCAGCAGCTTAGTGTCTGCAGAGAACACTGAAGCTTTCTTT. The variable domain in full, with the rest retrieved from reference TRBV7-8 and TRBJ1-1, is GAGVSQSPRYKVAKRGQDVALRCDPISGHVSLFWYQQALGQGPEFLTYFQNEAQLDKSGLPSDRFFAERPEGSVSTLKIQRTQQEDSAVYLCASSLVSAENTEAFFGQGTRLTVV.

V is TRBV2 and J is TRBJ1-4; no clear D gene. Trimming pared 0 bases from V and 10 bases from J, leaving 12 bases between. CDR3 length: 14 residues. Per the germline V gene, CDR1 is SNHLY and CDR2 is FYNNEI. CDR3 in DNA: TGTGCCAGCAGTGAAGCCTTTAAGCTAGGAAAACTGTTTTTT. Translating it yields CASSEAFKLGKLFF.

DNA for the CDR3: TGTGCCAGCAAGTCGGAGACAGCCCGCACAGATACGCAGTATTTT. Protein: CASKSETARTDTQYF. V is TRBV2 and J is TRBJ2-3; weak D call: TRBD1 (5 bases). The V end was cut by 7 bases, the J end by 1 base, with 15 bases between. The CDR3 is 15 amino acids. Germline lookup yields CDR1 SNHLY and CDR2 FYNNEI.

The rearrangement joins TRBV2 to TRBJ1-1; D gene uncertain. Germline V gene lookup returns CDR1 SNHLY and CDR2 FYNNEI. The V gene lost 4 bases and the J gene lost 0 bases, with 6 bases spanning the gap. The CDR3 covers 13 residues. This CDR3 is CASSGNLNTEAFF. CDR3 coding DNA: TGTGCCAGCAGTGGAAACTTGAACACTGAAGCTTTCTTT.

This clone occurred a few times. The chain couples TRBV15 to TRBJ2-1; TRBD1 matches at 9 bases. The CDR3 loop spans 14 amino acids. The V and J ends lost 5 bases and 5 bases, in that order; junction bases with no gene match: 4. Germline CDR1 and CDR2: LNHNV and YYDKDF (reference sequence). In DNA form, the CDR3 reads TGTGCCACCAGCCGACAGGGGGACCACAATGAGCAGTTCTTC. Amino acid sequence: CATSRQGDHNEQFF. The complete variable domain, with remaining parts taken from reference TRBV15 and TRBJ2-1, reads DAMVIQNPRYQVTQFGKPVTLSCSQTLNHNVMYWYQQKSSQAPKLLFHYYDKDFNNEADTPDNFQSRRPNTSFCFLDIRSPGLGDTAMYLCATSRQGDHNEQFFGPGTRLTVL.

V is TRBV11-2 and J is TRBJ2-2; D might be TRBD1 (6 bases). Trimming cost V 5 bases and J 7 bases, with 11 bases left between them. Germline loops: CDR1 SGHAT, CDR2 FQNNGV. The CDR3 extends over 13 amino acids. The CDR3 DNA reads as TGTGCCAGCAGCATTGGACAGATCGGGGAGCTGTTTTTT. Protein sequence: CASSIGQIGELFF.

The chain is built from TRBV12-5 and TRBJ1-5; 7 bases line up with TRBD1. This CDR3 has 15 amino acids. J gave up 6 bases and V 2 bases, and 7 bases lay outside the gene matches. In germline, CDR1 is LGHNT, CDR2 FRNRAP. For the CDR3, the DNA is TGTGCTAGTGGTTTGACGACAGGGTCCAGTCAGCCCCAGCATTTT. Protein: CASGLTTGSSQPQHF. Full variable domain (outside the CDR3, taken from reference TRBV12-5 and TRBJ1-5): DARVTQTPRHKVTEMGQEVTMRCQPILGHNTVFWYRQTMMQGLELLAYFRNRAPLDDSGMPKDRFSAEMPDATLATLKIQPSEPRDSAVYFCASGLTTGSSQPQHFGDGTRLSIL.

The chain is built from TRBV6-5 and TRBJ1-1; the match to TRBD1 covers 8 bases. Germline-derived CDR1 and CDR2 are MNHEY and SVGAGI. This CDR3 region has 13 residues. The J segment lost 4 bases and the V segment lost 10 bases, leaving 8 bases of the junction unmatched. The CDR3 DNA is TGTGCCACCGGCCAGGGGGCCGGCACTGAAGCTTTCTTT. This codes for CATGQGAGTEAFF.

The V and J genes are TRBV6-5 and TRBJ1-4, with 7 bases aligning to TRBD1. Trimming took 6 bases from V and 7 from J; bases not matched to a gene: 5. CDR1 and CDR2 from the germline V gene are MNHEY and SVGAGI. CDR3 length: 13 amino acids. CDR3 sequence reads: CASSLGQTEKLFF. The CDR3 nucleotides are TGTGCCAGCAGCCTGGGACAGACTGAAAAACTGTTTTTT.

The chain combines TRBV19 with TRBJ1-4; no firm D call. The ends were cut back, 5 bases at V and 8 bases at J, with 15 bases in the middle. The CDR3 is 14 amino acids. Germline V CDR1 and CDR2: LNHDA, SQIVND (reference sequence). The CDR3 DNA is TGTGCCAGTAGTGGCGAGCGGATAGGCGAAAAACTGTTTTTT. It yields the protein CASSGERIGEKLFF. Supplemented by reference TRBV19 and TRBJ1-4, the full variable domain reads DGGITQSPKYLFRKEGQNVTLSCEQNLNHDAMYWYRQDPGQGLRLIYYSQIVNDFQKGDIAEGYSVSREKKESFPLTVTSAQKNPTAFYLCASSGERIGEKLFFGSGTQLSVL.

V gene TRBV6-5 combines with J gene TRBJ1-5; tentative D call: TRBD1 (6 bases). V lost 0 bases to trimming and J lost 7 bases, with 16 bases between them. The length of the CDR3 is 16 residues. The germline gives CDR1 MNHEY, CDR2 SVGAGI. CDR3 residues: CASSYSGFRGGQPQHF. CDR3 bases: TGTGCCAGCAGTTACTCCGGCTTCAGGGGTGGGCAGCCCCAGCATTTT.